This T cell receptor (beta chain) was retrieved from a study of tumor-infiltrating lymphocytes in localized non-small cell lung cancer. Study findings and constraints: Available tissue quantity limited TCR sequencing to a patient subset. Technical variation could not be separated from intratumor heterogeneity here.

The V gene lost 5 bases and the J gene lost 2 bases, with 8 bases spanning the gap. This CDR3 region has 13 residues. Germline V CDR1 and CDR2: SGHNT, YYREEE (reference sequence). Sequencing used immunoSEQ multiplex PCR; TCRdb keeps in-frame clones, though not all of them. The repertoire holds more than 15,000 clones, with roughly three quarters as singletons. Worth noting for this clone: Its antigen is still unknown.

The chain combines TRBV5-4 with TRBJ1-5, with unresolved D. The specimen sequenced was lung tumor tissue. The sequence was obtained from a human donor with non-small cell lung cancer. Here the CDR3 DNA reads TGTGCCAGCAGTCCAGGCGGCAATCAGCCCCAGCATTTT. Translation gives CASSPGGNQPQHF.